This T cell receptor (beta chain) derives from a study of ipilimumab plus nivolumab after autologous stem cell transplantation. About the research overall: Median doses per patient: 4 or 5 ipilimumab, about eight nivolumab.

The CDR3 is 14 amino acids. V shed 5 bases, J shed 3 bases, and the junction held 7 bases outside the gene matches. Germline-derived CDR1 and CDR2 are SEHNR and FQNEAQ (reference sequence). Starting 14 to 28 days after autologous transplant, ipilimumab 1 mg/kg was given. Dosing: nivolumab 3 mg/kg IV, weeks 1, 4, 7, 10, then every two weeks to week 26. This clone has only a few counts. Its antigen is unknown. Profiled with immunoSEQ multiplex PCR; TCRdb holds only in-frame clones, not every one. Here the sample spans about 40,000 clones, 90% to 95% being singletons. Whole-study findings and limits: Authors suggest TCR repertoire, Treg phenotype and gut microbiota support further study.

The chain combines TRBV7-9 with TRBJ2-7, with 7 positions matching TRBD1. The sample was PBMCs, taken in a trial of ipilimumab plus nivolumab as post-transplant consolidation. This receptor was obtained from a male donor with multiple myeloma. The CDR3 region has the DNA TGTGCCAGCAGCCCAGGGGACAGAGTCTACGAGCAGTACTTC. Amino acids: CASSPGDRVYEQYF. Full variable domain (remainder filled in from reference TRBV7-9 and TRBJ2-7): DTGVSQNPRHKITKRGQNVTFRCDPISEHNRLYWYRQTLGQGPEFLTYFQNEAQLEKSRLLSDRFSAERPKGSFSTLEIQRTEQGDSAMYLCASSPGDRVYEQYFGPGTRLTVT.